This TCR beta chain was documented in a study of cytomegalovirus exposure and HLA in healthy donors. Overall study context: Of around 410 genotyped donors, 81% grouped in the Caucasian-associated ancestry cluster. Study outcomes and limitations: A later analysis revealed that TCR association rates differed between HLA loci, peaking at DRB1 and bottoming out at HLA-C. An ancestry cluster, one associated with Asian ancestry, reportedly showed fewer N-insertions than the roughly 670-donor mean in a later analysis. Later work found most CMV-associated TCR beta chains apparently HLA-restricted.

CDR1 is SGHDN, CDR2 FVKESK, per germline. The CDR3 sequence is 14 residues long. V shed 1 base and J shed 7 bases, with 13 bases lying between them. Both 60 Vbeta primers and 13 Jbeta primers went into the PCR. The data were produced by immunoSEQ multiplex PCR, yet TCRdb's version contains in-frame clones alone and is incomplete. The sample lists more than 150,000 clones, 70% to 90% occurring once. As regards this clone: What it binds is not known.

The V gene is TRBV14, the J gene TRBJ1-2; the D is unclear. The clonotype originates from a woman aged 18-30 years in good health and CMV-seronegative. The sequencing sample was made of PBMCs. CDR3 protein: CASSQGGGISGYTF. The CDR3 region has the DNA TGTGCCAGCAGCCAAGGTGGAGGGATCAGTGGCTACACCTTC.